This is a list of T cell receptor beta chains from one sample in a study of cytomegalovirus exposure and HLA in healthy donors. TCRdb's table, derived via immunoSEQ multiplex PCR, lists solely in-frame clones and lacks some. The table has some 130,000 clones, around 74% seen once. Source material: PBMCs. The receptors stem from a male donor in good health and CMV-seronegative. Both conserved end residues are part of each CDR3. Fields, in order: CDR3 DNA, CDR3 protein, D gene, clone size, V gene, J gene. The D gene is left open where the match is weak. Clone sizes are given selectively: once, few, many, or a class where the clone is expanded.

TGTGCCAGCTCACCAGAAGGACAGGGTGGATATGGGGGCTACACCTTC	CASSPEGQGGYGGYTF	TRBD1	-	TRBV18	TRBJ1-2
TGTGCCAGTAGTATGGGGGCTTCGGGTCAGCCCCAGCATTTT	CASSMGASGQPQHF	-	-	TRBV19	TRBJ1-5
TGTGCCAGCAGTGAACGACTAGCGGGCGCCTACGAGCAGTACTTC	CASSERLAGAYEQYF	TRBD2	-	TRBV2	TRBJ2-7
TGTGCCAGCAGTTTATACACGACACCTTATGGCTACACCTTC	CASSLYTTPYGYTF	-	-	TRBV28	TRBJ1-2
TGTGCCAGCAGTTCTTTACTAGCGGCCAAAACCGGGGAGCTGTTTTTT	CASSSLLAAKTGELFF	TRBD2	few	TRBV6-5	TRBJ2-2
TGTGCCAGTAGTGCCCCTACCCAGGGTGACACCGGGGAGCTGTTTTTT	CASSAPTQGDTGELFF	-	-	TRBV19	TRBJ2-2
TGTGCCAGCAGCTTAGCGTCGCAGGGGGCAGCGGGGGCCAACGTCCTGACTTTC	CASSLASQGAAGANVLTF	TRBD1	-	TRBV7-8	TRBJ2-6
TGTGCCAGCAGCTTAGGAGGGACTAGCGGCGTCACAGATACGCAGTATTTT	CASSLGGTSGVTDTQYF	TRBD2	-	TRBV7-6	TRBJ2-3
TGTGCCAGGAGACAGGGGAGAACTGAAGCTTTCTTT	CARRQGRTEAFF	TRBD1	-	TRBV27	TRBJ1-1
TGTGCCAGCAGTCCAAGACAGGGGGCCACTGAAGCTTTCTTT	CASSPRQGATEAFF	TRBD1	-	TRBV28	TRBJ1-1
TGTGCTAGCAGCTCCCCGGAGCGGCCCTACGAGCAGTACTTC	CASSSPERPYEQYF	-	-	TRBV7-7	TRBJ2-7
TGTGCCAGCAGCCAGGGAGCGGGAGGGAACACCGGGGAGCTGTTTTTT	CASSQGAGGNTGELFF	TRBD2	few	TRBV7-2	TRBJ2-2
TGTGCCAGCAGCTCGGACAGGGGGCTTACCTCTGGGGCCAACGTCCTGACTTTC	CASSSDRGLTSGANVLTF	TRBD1	-	TRBV7-3	TRBJ2-6
TGTGCCAGCAGCTTAGCTGGCGGAAACACAGATACGCAGTATTTT	CASSLAGGNTDTQYF	-	once	TRBV7-9	TRBJ2-3
TGTGCCAGCTCCGGACAGGTCTCCTACGAGCAGTACTTC	CASSGQVSYEQYF	TRBD1	-	TRBV18	TRBJ2-7
TGTGCCAGCAGCTTAGGGACACCGGGGGCCTACGAGCAGTACTTC	CASSLGTPGAYEQYF	-	-	TRBV7-9	TRBJ2-7
TGTGCCAGCAGCAACCTTGCCCGGACTCAGCGCTTGGGAGCCAAAAACATTCAGTACTTC	CASSNLARTQRLGAKNIQYF	-	few	TRBV21-1	TRBJ2-4
TGTGCCTGGAGTGCCCGGGGGGATGGCCACACCTTC	CAWSARGDGHTF	-	-	TRBV30	TRBJ1-2
TGTGCCAGCAGCCGGGACGGGGGGGTAGATACGCAGTATTTT	CASSRDGGVDTQYF	TRBD2	-	TRBV9	TRBJ2-3
TGTGCCAGTAGTATGACAGGGAGGAACACTGAAGCTTTCTTT	CASSMTGRNTEAFF	TRBD1	-	TRBV19	TRBJ1-1
TGTGCCAGCAGCCAACACGGGATCTTCCTCGAGCAGTACTTC	CASSQHGIFLEQYF	-	few	TRBV11-2	TRBJ2-7
TGTGCCAGCAGCCAGGGGTTCGCTAATGAAAAACTGTTTTTT	CASSQGFANEKLFF	-	-	TRBV2	TRBJ1-4
TGTGCCAGCAGTGAATGGGTAGCGGGGGGCCTACAAGAGACCCAGTACTTC	CASSEWVAGGLQETQYF	TRBD2	-	TRBV6-1	TRBJ2-5
TGTGCCACCAGCAGACCCTCCGGACAGGGGGGAAACATTCAGTACTTC	CATSRPSGQGGNIQYF	TRBD1	-	TRBV15	TRBJ2-4
TGTGCCAGCAGCGTAGTGCGGGCCCTCAAACTGCGGTCACCCCTCCACTTT	CASSVVRALKLRSPLHF	-	-	TRBV9	TRBJ1-6
TGTGCCAGCAGCTTAGTCGGGACTAGCGGGACCTACAATGAGCAGTTCTTC	CASSLVGTSGTYNEQFF	TRBD2	-	TRBV7-2	TRBJ2-1
TGTGCCAGCCGACAGGGGGGGAATCTCTACGAGCAGTACTTC	CASRQGGNLYEQYF	TRBD1	-	TRBV18	TRBJ2-7
TGTGCCACCAGCAGACCCGGGACAGGGGGCTGGAGTGAGCAGTTCTTC	CATSRPGTGGWSEQFF	TRBD1	-	TRBV15	TRBJ2-1